This T cell receptor (beta chain) came from a study of cytomegalovirus exposure and HLA in healthy donors. 13 Jbeta primers and 60 Vbeta primers were used for the PCR. In the original workflow: Among the unique TCR beta chains that a later analysis counted, about 85 million in all, approximately 12 million were shared. The protocol was immunoSEQ multiplex PCR, while the TCRdb copy is restricted to in-frame clones and leaves out a portion. The DNA was the basis for D and trimming; V, J and clone size are from that table. The data contain 150,000 to 180,000 clones, 80% of them singletons. The CDR3 consists of 11 residues. V dropped 3 bases and J dropped 7 bases, with 3 bases sitting between them. Germline CDR1 reads LNHDA; CDR2 reads SQIVND (reference sequence). Study-wide findings and caveats: Researchers left out some V segments, among them TRBV6-2 and TRBV6-3, as indistinguishable. Accurate prediction of most subjects' HLA-A and HLA-B alleles from TCR beta sequences was reported.

Points on this clone: Its specificity is not known.

Sequencing was carried out using PBMCs. This clonotype was sampled from a woman in her 40s in good health and CMV-seropositive. The chain combines TRBV19 with TRBJ1-4; no firm D call. This chain's CDR3 is CASSIGEKLFF. In DNA, the CDR3 is TGTGCCAGTAGTATCGGTGAAAAACTGTTTTTT.